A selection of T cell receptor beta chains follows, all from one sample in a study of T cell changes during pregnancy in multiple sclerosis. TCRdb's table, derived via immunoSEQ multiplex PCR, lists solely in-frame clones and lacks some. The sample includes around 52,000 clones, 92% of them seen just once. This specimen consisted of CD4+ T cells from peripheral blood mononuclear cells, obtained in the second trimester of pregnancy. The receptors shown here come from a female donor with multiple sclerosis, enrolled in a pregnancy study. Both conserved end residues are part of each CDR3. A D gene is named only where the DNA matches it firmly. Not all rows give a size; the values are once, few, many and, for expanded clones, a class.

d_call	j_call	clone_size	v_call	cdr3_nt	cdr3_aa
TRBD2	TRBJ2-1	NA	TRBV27	TGTGCCAGCAGCCTAGGCTGGACTAGCGGGAGGGGTAGTGAGCAGTTCTTC	CASSLGWTSGRGSEQFF
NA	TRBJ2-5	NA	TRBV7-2	TGTGCCAGCAGCCCCCCCTCACGGGGGTGGGATGAGGAAGAGACCCAGTACTTC	CASSPPSRGWDEEETQYF
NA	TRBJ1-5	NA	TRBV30	TGTGCCTGGAGTGTACACTCGGGAACCGGGCCCCAGCATTTT	CAWSVHSGTGPQHF
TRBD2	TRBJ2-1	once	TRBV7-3	TGTGCCAGCAGCTATCTAGCGGCCGATTACAATGAGCAGTTCTTC	CASSYLAADYNEQFF
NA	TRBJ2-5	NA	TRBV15	TGTGCCACCAGCAGAGCTTCCGGGACAATCCGTCAAGAGACCCAGTACTTC	CATSRASGTIRQETQYF
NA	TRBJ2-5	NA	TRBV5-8	TGTGCCAGCAGCTTGTGGCCCGACCAAGAGACCCAGTACTTC	CASSLWPDQETQYF
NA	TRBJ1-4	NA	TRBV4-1	TGCGCCAGCAGCCAAGAGAGGACAACTAATGAAAAACTGTTTTTT	CASSQERTTNEKLFF
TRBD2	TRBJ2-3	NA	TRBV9	TGTGCCAGCAGCGTAGGCGGCGGGGGGGCTCCAGATACGCAGTATTTT	CASSVGGGGAPDTQYF
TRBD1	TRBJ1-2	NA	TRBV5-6	TGTGCCAGCAGCTTGGCGGGGACAGGGTATGGCTACACCTTC	CASSLAGTGYGYTF
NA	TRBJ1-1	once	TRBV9	TGTGCCAGCAGCGTAGGGGGGAGGGCAAAGCAAGGGGAAGCTTTCTTT	CASSVGGRAKQGEAFF
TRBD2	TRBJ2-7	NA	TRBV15	TGTGCCACCAACGCGGGGGGGCCCTCCTACGAGCAGTACTTC	CATNAGGPSYEQYF
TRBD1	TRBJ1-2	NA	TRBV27	TGTGCCAGCGGTCTGACAGGGGCTGGCTACACCTTC	CASGLTGAGYTF